Presented here are 12 T cell receptor beta chains from one specimen sequenced in a study of blood T cell repertoires in COVID-19. Here immunoSEQ multiplex PCR was the method, and the copy in TCRdb shows in-frame clones only, minus some. This table has roughly 260,000 clones, more than 85% appearing once. Input material: peripheral blood. These receptors all come from a person under 35 with COVID-19, enrolled during active disease.

The chain joins TRBV6-1 to TRBJ2-7; 7 nucleotides match TRBD1. With 3 bases clipped from V and 13 bases from J, the junction kept 6 bases outside the gene matches. Germline V lookup: CDR1 MNHNS, CDR2 SASEGT. CDR3 size: 11 residues. The DNA of the CDR3 is TGTGCCAGCAGTGATACAGGGGTCTTATACTTC. This encodes CASSDTGVLYF.

The gene calls are TRBV28 and TRBJ2-7; 9 bases map to TRBD1. The CDR3 loop spans 16 amino acids. The trim removed 6 bases at V and 2 bases at J, leaving 11 bases unmatched. CDR1 and CDR2 (germline): MDHEN, SYDVKM. CDR3 coding DNA: TGTGCCAGCAGCAAACCCGCCGGGACAGGGACCTACGAGCAGTACTTC. This encodes CASSKPAGTGTYEQYF.

This clone showed up just a few times. The chain joins TRBV5-5 to TRBJ1-1, with a weak D call TRBD1 (6 bases). Germline-derived CDR1 and CDR2 are SGHKS and YYEKEE (reference sequence). The CDR3 length is 13 residues. V was cut by 1 base and J by 8 bases, with 12 bases left in between. The CDR3 reads CASSLLSGTEAFF. Written as DNA, the CDR3 is TGTGCCAGCAGCTTGCTGTCCGGGACAGAAGCTTTCTTT. Combining the CDR3 with reference TRBV5-5 and TRBJ1-1 gives the whole variable domain DAGVTQSPTHLIKTRGQQVTLRCSPISGHKSVSWYQQVLGQGPQFIFQYYEKEERGRGNFPDRFSARQFPNYSSELNVNALLLGDSALYLCASSLLSGTEAFFGQGTRLTVV.

The V and J genes are TRBV30 and TRBJ1-2, with D possibly TRBD1 on 6 matching bases. Germline loops: CDR1 GTSNPN, CDR2 SVGIG (reference sequence). This CDR3 is built from 13 residues. V shed 3 bases and J shed 5 bases, with 13 bases lying between them. CDR3 region: CAWRDGQTYGYTF. DNA for the CDR3: TGTGCCTGGAGGGACGGACAGACTTATGGCTACACCTTC.

The chain has TRBV10-3 and TRBJ1-2, with 7 bases fitting TRBD1. This CDR3 has 14 residues. Per the germline V gene, CDR1 is ENHRY and CDR2 is SYGVKD. The J segment lost 5 bases and the V segment lost 4 bases, leaving 7 bases of the junction unmatched. The CDR3 coding sequence is TGTGCCATCAGTGCGGGACAGAAACTTTATGGCTACACCTTC. It codes for CAISAGQKLYGYTF.

The chain has TRBV28 and TRBJ2-1; the D gene is possibly TRBD2 (5 bases). This CDR3 is built from 15 residues. Germline loops: CDR1 MDHEN, CDR2 SYDVKM. V shed 6 bases and J shed 2 bases, with 14 bases lying between them. CDR3 residues: CASSLPSGTYNEQFF. The CDR3 coding sequence is TGTGCCAGCAGCCTCCCCAGCGGTACCTACAATGAGCAGTTCTTC.

This chain connects TRBV28 to TRBJ2-2; TRBD1 matches 7 bases. The V segment lost 6 bases and the J segment 1 base; nucleotides outside the gene matches: 5. The CDR3 runs 15 residues. Germline lookup yields CDR1 MDHEN and CDR2 SYDVKM. The CDR3 region has the DNA TGTGCCAGCAGCACGACAGGGTTGAACACCGGGGAGCTGTTTTTT. Its translation is CASSTTGLNTGELFF.

The chain couples TRBV5-5 to TRBJ2-2, with 7 bases identical to TRBD2. The CDR3 is 16 amino acids. The V and J ends lost 4 bases and 1 base, in that order; junction bases with no gene match: 7. Germline loops: CDR1 SGHKS, CDR2 YYEKEE (reference sequence). CDR3 region: CASSPRGDLNTGELFF. Written as DNA, the CDR3 is TGTGCCAGCAGCCCCCGGGGGGACTTGAACACCGGGGAGCTGTTTTTT.

This chain joins TRBV20-1 and TRBJ2-2; possible D gene TRBD2, 6 bases. The V gene's germline CDR1 is DFQATT and CDR2 SNEGSKA (reference sequence). The CDR3 sequence is 11 residues long. The DNA for the CDR3 is TGCAGGGGCGGGGACGCCGGGGAGCTGTTTTTT. Protein product: CRGGDAGELFF.

This clone showed up just once. This rearrangement joins TRBV29-1 to TRBJ2-3, with TRBD2 as a possible D gene (6 bases). Germline CDR1 is SQVTM and CDR2 is ANQGSEA. Trimming shortened V by 6 bases and J by 8 bases, and 15 bases separated the two germline ends. The CDR3 is 12 amino acids. The CDR3 spells CSVCVLGGTQYF. The CDR3 DNA is TGCAGCGTCTGTGTCCTCGGGGGTACGCAGTATTTT.

This sequence joins TRBV5-1 and TRBJ2-1; 12 bases line up with TRBD2. This CDR3 region has 16 residues. CDR1 is SGHRS and CDR2 is YFSETQ in the germline V gene. The junction had 9 bases not matched to a gene; V was cut back by 4 bases and J by 7 bases. CDR3 in amino acids: CASSPPSSGRGNEQFF. For the CDR3, the DNA is TGCGCCAGCAGCCCCCCTTCTAGCGGGAGGGGGAATGAGCAGTTCTTC. Complete variable domain (other parts from reference TRBV5-1 and TRBJ2-1): KAGVTQTPRYLIKTRGQQVTLSCSPISGHRSVSWYQQTPGQGLQFLFEYFSETQRNKGNFPGRFSGRQFSNSRSEMNVSTLELGDSALYLCASSPPSSGRGNEQFFGPGTRLTVL.

V usage is TRBV4-3 and J usage is TRBJ2-1; TRBD2 aligns across 14 bases. Trimming removed 1 base from V and 3 bases from J; junction bases left unmatched: 8. The CDR3 extends over 19 amino acids. Germline CDR1 and CDR2: LGHNA and YSLEER. The CDR3 here is CASSQGPGTSGRYYNEQFF. The CDR3 bases are TGCGCCAGCAGCCAAGGGCCCGGGACTAGCGGGAGATACTACAATGAGCAGTTCTTC.